Presented here are 5 T cell receptor beta chains from one specimen sequenced in a study of blood T cell repertoires in COVID-19. Sequenced by immunoSEQ multiplex PCR; TCRdb stores in-frame clones only, minus some. The table includes over 30,000 clones, more than 85% detected once. Sequences were obtained from peripheral blood. The receptors were gathered from a human donor in a cohort sampled during active COVID-19.

This clone was observed a single time. The chain employs TRBV27 and TRBJ2-4; TRBD2 aligns across 12 bases. The CDR3 length is 20 residues. V was pared by 5 bases and J by 0 bases, with 14 bases of the junction left unmatched. The germline gives CDR1 MNHEY, CDR2 SMNVEV (reference sequence). This CDR3 is CASSPRGLAGHYLAKNIQYF. The CDR3 DNA is TGTGCCAGCAGTCCCCGGGGACTAGCGGGTCACTATCTAGCCAAAAACATTCAGTACTTC.

The genes are TRBV7-3 and TRBJ2-5, with 10 bases fitting TRBD2. CDR1 and CDR2 from the germline V gene are SGHTA and FQGTGA. Trimming cost V 3 bases and J 1 base; bases outside gene matches: 14. This CDR3 comprises 19 residues. The CDR3 is CASSFLGLAGEEPQETQYF. In nucleotides, the CDR3 is TGTGCCAGCAGCTTTCTAGGTCTAGCGGGAGAGGAACCCCAAGAGACCCAGTACTTC.

Sample share makes this clone medium-sized. The chain uses TRBV9 and TRBJ2-6; TRBD1 aligns across 8 bases. CDR3 length equals 19 residues. Trimming cost V 3 bases and J 0 bases; bases outside gene matches: 11. Germline V gene data show CDR1 as SGDLS and CDR2 as YYNGEE. This chain's CDR3 is CASSAPQGQVYSGANVLTF. The CDR3 DNA reads TGTGCCAGCAGCGCCCCCCAGGGACAGGTTTACTCTGGGGCCAACGTCCTGACTTTC.

This clone was detected once. This sequence joins TRBV28 and TRBJ2-7; 9 bases agree with TRBD1. Germline loops: CDR1 MDHEN, CDR2 SYDVKM. The CDR3 runs 16 residues. The J segment lost 4 bases and the V segment lost 3 bases, leaving 10 bases of the junction unmatched. The CDR3 nucleotides read TGTGCCAGCAGTTTCGTCGCAGCGGACAGGGGATACGAGCAGTACTTC. Translating it yields CASSFVAADRGYEQYF.

CDR3 nucleotides: TGTGCCAGCAGTTACACTAGCGGGGGGTTCTCCTACGAGCAGTACTTC. It encodes CASSYTSGGFSYEQYF. The chain employs TRBV6-6 and TRBJ2-7; 12 bases line up with TRBD2. CDR1 is MNHNY and CDR2 is SVGAGI in the germline V gene (reference sequence). The CDR3 sequence is 16 residues long. V lost 2 bases to trimming and J lost 0 bases; unmatched junction nucleotides: 2.